This T cell receptor beta chain comes out of a study of blood T cell repertoires in COVID-19. V was trimmed by 3 bases and J by 5 bases, leaving 8 bases between them. Germline V CDR1 and CDR2: SEHNR, FQNEAQ (reference sequence). The CDR3 consists of 13 residues. TCRdb's table, derived via immunoSEQ multiplex PCR, lists solely in-frame clones and lacks some. The data show some 97,000 clones, roughly 79% seen once. This clone was counted between two and nine times. The TCR sequence derives from a man in his 70s with active or convalescent COVID-19. Sequencing used peripheral blood. The gene calls are TRBV7-9 and TRBJ2-1; D not resolved. DNA of the CDR3: TGTGCCAGCAGCTTCGTCGAGGACAATGAGCAGTTCTTC. Residues: CASSFVEDNEQFF.